The clone carrying this TCR beta chain has a handful of counts. Its specificity is unknown. This sample is drawn from a study of beta chain features in type 1 diabetes. The CDR3 consists of 15 residues. Germline values: CDR1 SGHDT, CDR2 YYEEEE. With 4 bases removed from V and 2 bases from J, the gap between germline ends came to 16 bases. Study observations and caveats: Type 1 diabetes patients had TCRB CDR3s that were shorter (moderately but significantly so) in all four CD4+ subsets.

Reverse transcription of all isolated RNA meant that expressed TCRB transcripts were sequenced. Each sample of naive, central memory or regulatory T cells had, on average, around 4 million reads. Assay used: immunoSEQ multiplex PCR; TCRdb lists only in-frame clones, some missing. Of under 850,000 clones listed, about an eighth are singletons. Sequences were obtained from naive CD4+ T cells from blood. The rearrangement links TRBV5-6 to TRBJ2-7; D is possibly TRBD1 or TRBD2 (5 bases each). The TCR sequence derives from a man aged 18 to 35 with type 1 diabetes. CDR3 bases: TGTGCCAGCAGCCCTAGGGGAGTAGGGGCCTACGAGCAGTACTTC. Translated: CASSPRGVGAYEQYF. Combining the CDR3 with reference TRBV5-6 and TRBJ2-7 gives the whole variable domain DAGVTQSPTHLIKTRGQQVTLRCSPKSGHDTVSWYQQALGQGPQFIFQYYEEEERQRGNFPDRFSGHQFPNYSSELNVNALLLGDSALYLCASSPRGVGAYEQYFGPGTRLTVT.